This entry is about one T cell receptor beta chain. Its antigen is as yet unknown. The germline V gene encodes CDR1 SGHVS and CDR2 FNYEAQ. The CDR3 totals 12 residues. V lost 5 bases, J lost 4 bases, and 7 bases lay in between. Described treatment: approximately nine-day PBMC culture with coronavirus spike peptide pools or control peptides (ViraFEST assay). Cultured CD4+ T-cell DNA underwent Oncomine TCR Beta short-read sequencing. In TCRdb, the PCR reads were re-called with MiXCR into one record per CDR3 protein. This sample carries under 20,000 distinct CDR3 sequences, under 30% of them seen once, and the ten largest clones take about a tenth. This sample is drawn from a study of vaccination and CD4 T cells after COVID-19. Study details: Vaccinees got either two BNT162b2 doses or two mRNA-1273 doses. Post-vaccine sample collection happened at a median of roughly 72 days after dose two, ranging 14 to 241. Overlapping SARS-CoV-2, HCoV-NL63, HCoV-OC43 and HCoV-229E spike peptides stimulated the cells.

The V gene is TRBV7-6, the J gene TRBJ2-3; D remains ambiguous. This TCR was recovered from a human donor with COVID-19. Sequencing was performed on cultured CD4+ T cells from blood. The CDR3 sequence is CASSHNSDTQYF. The CDR3 DNA is TGTGCCAGCAGCCACAATTCAGATACGCAGTATTTT.